This T cell receptor beta chain was captured in a study of blood T cell repertoires in COVID-19 (dated by TCRdb to between 2020 and 2021). For the wider study: Collaborator samples came from the United States, Italy and Spain and covered acute and convalescent phases of COVID-19. The material from the prospective study consisted of cDNA or gDNA derived from T cells, B-cell-depleted T cells, or PBMCs. The repertoires were released in a freely available public database meant as a resource for research on the immune response to SARS-CoV-2. The samples were drawn from the first 160 participants of the ongoing ImmuneRACE study and from more than 1,000 subjects provided by 6 global collaborators. The dataset comprised deeply sampled blood TCRbeta repertoires from subjects exposed to, actively infected with, or recovered from COVID-19. Nearly every sample came with metadata listing a de-identified subject ID, COVID-19 status, age in years and sex. Where HLA class I and class II types were available, the types were taken from metadata supplied by the sample provider, not from assay-based typing. On the study overall, not on this receptor specifically: How much clinical and demographic metadata was included differed by source and by participant, and the metadata was provided uncurated.

Spanning cysteine to phenylalanine, the CDR3 consists of 11 amino acids. Just CDR3 DNA is preserved here, 33 bases in frame from base 1. V ends up 3 bases short and J 6 bases short, with an unmatched junction base count of 2. The germline V gene (reference sequence) supplies CDR1 DFQATT and CDR2 SNEGSKA. On this clone: Its antigen specificity is not known. Base qualities are not recorded, but no much larger clone differs from it by a single base.

The immunoSEQ Assay, a bias-controlled multiplex PCR, was used to amplify TCRbeta CDR3 regions from genomic DNA. From the authors' description of their analysis: Nucleated cell counts per sample were estimated from amplification of reference gene primers within the assay. To quantify the absolute abundance of each unique TCRbeta CDR3 rearrangement, sequence reads were collapsed and filtered. For each sample, productive Simpson clonality was calculated as the square root of Simpson's diversity index over productive rearrangements. TCRdb retrieved this table from immuneACCESS and kept in-frame rearrangements only. Not all clones are present; in checked studies, unresolved V genes account for under half, and no reason is known for the remainder. The V and J calls and clone size are taken from that table; D and trimming were inferred from the DNA. The sample table holds around 250,000 clones, of which roughly 86% were seen once. The biggest ten clones account for approximately 1.6% of the sample.

In the prospective study, participants were roughly 18 to 89 years old, resided in 24 geographic areas of the United States, and were enrolled through a virtual design. Cohort assignment in the prospective study relied on participant-reported clinical history from a screening survey and a study questionnaire. ImmuneRACE Cohort 3 recovered participants were defined by two consecutive negative NP/OP PCR tests, healthcare professional clearance, or symptom resolution. In the prospective study, mobile phlebotomists collected whole blood, serum and a nasopharyngeal or oropharyngeal swab from each participant. Prospective study participants could optionally give additional blood draws and questionnaires over an approximately two-month period. Blood samples from the prospective study were shipped frozen or at room temperature prior to DNA extraction.

The chain is made from TRBV20-1 and TRBJ2-7; 7 bases in the middle match TRBD2. The source material was PBMCs or T cells enriched from blood (not recorded which). This TCR came from a woman aged 45-65 years who had recovered from COVID-19. CDR3 reads: CSARGGSEQYF. The DNA reads TGCAGTGCTAGGGGGGGGTCCGAGCAGTACTTC.